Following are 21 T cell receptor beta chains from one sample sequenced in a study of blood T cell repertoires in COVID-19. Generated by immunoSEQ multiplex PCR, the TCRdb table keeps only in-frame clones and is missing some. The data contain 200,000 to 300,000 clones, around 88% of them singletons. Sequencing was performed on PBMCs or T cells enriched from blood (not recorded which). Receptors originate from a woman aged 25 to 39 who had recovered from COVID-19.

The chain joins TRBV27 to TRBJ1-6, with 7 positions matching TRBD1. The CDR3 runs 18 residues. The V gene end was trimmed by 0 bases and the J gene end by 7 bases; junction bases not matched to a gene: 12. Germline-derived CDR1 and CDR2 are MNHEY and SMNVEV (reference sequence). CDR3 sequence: CASSLSYGGKQGNSPLHF. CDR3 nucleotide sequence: TGTGCCAGCAGTTTATCGTATGGAGGAAAACAGGGGAATTCACCCCTCCACTTT.

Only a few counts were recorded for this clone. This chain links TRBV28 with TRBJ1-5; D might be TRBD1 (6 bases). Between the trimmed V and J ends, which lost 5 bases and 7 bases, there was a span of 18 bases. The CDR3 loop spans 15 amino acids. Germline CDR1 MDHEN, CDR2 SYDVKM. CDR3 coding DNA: TGTGCCAGCAGTCCCCCTGCAGGGGTCGGGCAGCCCCAGCATTTT. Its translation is CASSPPAGVGQPQHF.

As DNA, the CDR3 is TGTGCCAGCAGCTTAGAGGCGGGGCTTCAGCCCCAGCATTTT. Its protein is CASSLEAGLQPQHF. This chain connects TRBV7-6 to TRBJ1-5, with a possible D match to TRBD1 (5 bases). The CDR3 totals 14 residues. Germline CDR1 is SGHVS and CDR2 is FNYEAQ. V gave up 1 base and J gave up 6 bases, with 10 bases separating them. The full variable domain, with the rest looked up from reference TRBV7-6 and TRBJ1-5, is GAGVSQSPRYKVTKRGQDVALRCDPISGHVSLYWYRQALGQGPEFLTYFNYEAQQDKSGLPNDRFSAERPEGSISTLTIQRTEQRDSAMYRCASSLEAGLQPQHFGDGTRLSIL.

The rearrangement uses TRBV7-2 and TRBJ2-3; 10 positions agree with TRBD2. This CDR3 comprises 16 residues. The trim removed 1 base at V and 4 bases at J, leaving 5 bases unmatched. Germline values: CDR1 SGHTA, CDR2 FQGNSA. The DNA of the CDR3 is TGTGCCAGCAGCTTAGTCCTTCTAGCGGGAGCAGATACGCAGTATTTT. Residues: CASSLVLLAGADTQYF. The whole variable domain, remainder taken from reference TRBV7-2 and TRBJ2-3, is GAGVSQSPSNKVTEKGKDVELRCDPISGHTALYWYRQSLGQGLEFLIYFQGNSAPDKSGLPSDRFSAERTGGSVSTLTIQRTQQEDSAVYLCASSLVLLAGADTQYFGPGTRLTVL.

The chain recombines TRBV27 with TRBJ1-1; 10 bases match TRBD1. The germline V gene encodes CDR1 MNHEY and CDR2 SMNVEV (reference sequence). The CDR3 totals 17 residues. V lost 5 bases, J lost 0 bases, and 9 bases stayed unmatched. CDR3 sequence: CASSRNPGQGMNTEAFF. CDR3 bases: TGTGCCAGCAGTCGTAACCCGGGACAGGGGATGAACACTGAAGCTTTCTTT.

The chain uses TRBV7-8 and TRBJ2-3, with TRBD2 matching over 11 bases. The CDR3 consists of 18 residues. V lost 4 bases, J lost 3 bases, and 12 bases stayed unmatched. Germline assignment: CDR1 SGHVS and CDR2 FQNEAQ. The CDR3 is CASSSLAGGQRPTDTQYF. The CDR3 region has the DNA TGTGCCAGCAGCTCTCTAGCGGGAGGACAAAGACCTACAGATACGCAGTATTTT.

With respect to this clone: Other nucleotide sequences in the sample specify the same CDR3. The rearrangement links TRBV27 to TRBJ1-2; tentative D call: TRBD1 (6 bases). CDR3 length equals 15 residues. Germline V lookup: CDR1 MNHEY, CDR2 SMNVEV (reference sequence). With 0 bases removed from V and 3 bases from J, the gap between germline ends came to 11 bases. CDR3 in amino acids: CASSLSGGGYYGYTF. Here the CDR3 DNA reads TGTGCCAGCAGTTTATCAGGGGGGGGCTACTATGGCTACACCTTC.

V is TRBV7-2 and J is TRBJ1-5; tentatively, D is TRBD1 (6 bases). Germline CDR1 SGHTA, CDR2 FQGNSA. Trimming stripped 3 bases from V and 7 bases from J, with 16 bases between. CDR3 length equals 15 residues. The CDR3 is CASSFVQGEGQPQHF. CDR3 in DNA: TGTGCCAGCAGCTTTGTACAGGGAGAGGGGCAGCCCCAGCATTTT.

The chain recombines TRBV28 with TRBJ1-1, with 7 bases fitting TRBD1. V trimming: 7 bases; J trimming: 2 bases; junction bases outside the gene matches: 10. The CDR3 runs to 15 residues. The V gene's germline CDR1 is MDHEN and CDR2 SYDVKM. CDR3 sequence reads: CASTSRQGINTEAFF. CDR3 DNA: TGTGCCAGCACCTCCCGACAGGGAATAAACACTGAAGCTTTCTTT. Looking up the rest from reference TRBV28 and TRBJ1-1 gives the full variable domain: DVKVTQSSRYLVKRTGEKVFLECVQDMDHENMFWYRQDPGLGLRLIYFSYDVKMKEKGDIPEGYSVSREKKERFSLILESASTNQTSMYLCASTSRQGINTEAFFGQGTRLTVV.

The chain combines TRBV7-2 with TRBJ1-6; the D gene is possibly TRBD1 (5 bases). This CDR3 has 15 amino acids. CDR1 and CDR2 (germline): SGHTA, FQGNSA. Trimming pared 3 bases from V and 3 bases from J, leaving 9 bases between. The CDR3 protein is CASSFDSSYNSPLHF. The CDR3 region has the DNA TGTGCCAGCAGCTTCGACAGCAGCTATAATTCACCCCTCCACTTT.

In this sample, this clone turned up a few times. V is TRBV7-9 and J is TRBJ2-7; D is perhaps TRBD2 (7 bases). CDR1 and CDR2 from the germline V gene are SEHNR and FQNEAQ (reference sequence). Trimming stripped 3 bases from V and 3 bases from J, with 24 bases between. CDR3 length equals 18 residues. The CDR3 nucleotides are TGTGCCAGCAGCTTTAACCCGTGGCTAGGGAGGGGGGACTACGAGCAGTACTTC. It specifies CASSFNPWLGRGDYEQYF.

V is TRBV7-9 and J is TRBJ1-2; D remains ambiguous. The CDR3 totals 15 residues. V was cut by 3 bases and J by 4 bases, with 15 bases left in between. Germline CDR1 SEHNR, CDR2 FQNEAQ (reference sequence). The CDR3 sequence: CASSFSYSSIYGYTF. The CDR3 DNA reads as TGTGCCAGCAGCTTCTCGTACAGTTCCATCTATGGCTACACCTTC.

The CDR3 nucleotides read TGTGCCACCAACGGACAGGGAGTCCCCTACAATGAGCAGTTCTTC. Protein product: CATNGQGVPYNEQFF. This rearrangement joins TRBV24-1 to TRBJ2-1; 8 nucleotides agree with TRBD1. The germline CDR1 and CDR2 sequences are KGHDR and SFDVKD. J was trimmed by 2 bases and V by 8 bases; bases with no gene match: 7. The CDR3 totals 15 residues.

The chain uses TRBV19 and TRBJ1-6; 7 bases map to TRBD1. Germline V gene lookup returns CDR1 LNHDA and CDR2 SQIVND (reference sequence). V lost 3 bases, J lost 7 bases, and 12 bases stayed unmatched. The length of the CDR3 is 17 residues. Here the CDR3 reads CASSIGGQIGGNSPLHF. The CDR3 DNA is TGTGCCAGTAGTATCGGGGGACAGATCGGAGGGAATTCACCCCTCCACTTT.

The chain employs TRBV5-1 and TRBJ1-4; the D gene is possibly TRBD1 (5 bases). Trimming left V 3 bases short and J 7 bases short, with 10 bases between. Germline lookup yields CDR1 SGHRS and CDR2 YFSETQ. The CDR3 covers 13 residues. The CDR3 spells CASSWEGVEKLFF. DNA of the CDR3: TGCGCCAGCAGCTGGGAAGGGGTTGAAAAACTGTTTTTT.

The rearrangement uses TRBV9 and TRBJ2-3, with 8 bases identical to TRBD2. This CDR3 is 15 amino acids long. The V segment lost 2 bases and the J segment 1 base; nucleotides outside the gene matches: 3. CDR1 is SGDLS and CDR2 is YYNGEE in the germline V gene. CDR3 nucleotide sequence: TGTGCCAGCAGCGTTAGCGGGGTCGGCACAGATACGCAGTATTTT. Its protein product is CASSVSGVGTDTQYF.

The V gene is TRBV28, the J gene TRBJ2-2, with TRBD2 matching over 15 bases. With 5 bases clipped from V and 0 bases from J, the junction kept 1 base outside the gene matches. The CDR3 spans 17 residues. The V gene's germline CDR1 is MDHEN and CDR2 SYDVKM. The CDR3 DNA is TGTGCCAGCAGTCGGACTAGCGGGAGGGCGAACACCGGGGAGCTGTTTTTT. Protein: CASSRTSGRANTGELFF.

The chain's CDR3 is CARPCLAGPYEQYF. CDR3 DNA: TGTGCCAGACCCTGCCTAGCGGGTCCATACGAGCAGTACTTC. V gene TRBV27 combines with J gene TRBJ2-7, with 8 bases aligning to TRBD2. Losses at the gene ends were 9 bases for V and 4 bases for J; bases not matched to a gene: 11. Germline CDR1 and CDR2: MNHEY and SMNVEV (reference sequence). The CDR3 spans 14 residues.

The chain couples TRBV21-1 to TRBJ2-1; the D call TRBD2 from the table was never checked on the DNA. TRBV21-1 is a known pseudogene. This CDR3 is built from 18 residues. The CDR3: CASSPEEAGSGRDNEQFF. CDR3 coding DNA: TGTGCCAGCAGCCCGGAAGAGGCTGGTAGCGGGAGGGACAATGAGCAGTTCTTC.

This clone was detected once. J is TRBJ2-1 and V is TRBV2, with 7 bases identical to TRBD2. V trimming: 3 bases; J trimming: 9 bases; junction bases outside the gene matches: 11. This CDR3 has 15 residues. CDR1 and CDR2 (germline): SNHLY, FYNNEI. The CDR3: CASSDDGGGPGEQFF. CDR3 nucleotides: TGTGCCAGCAGTGATGATGGGGGAGGGCCTGGTGAGCAGTTCTTC.

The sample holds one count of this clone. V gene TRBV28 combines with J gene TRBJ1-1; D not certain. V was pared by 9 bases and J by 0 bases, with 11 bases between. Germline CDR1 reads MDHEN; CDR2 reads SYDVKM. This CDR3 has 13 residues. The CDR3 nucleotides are TGTGCCAGTTTAGAGATAATGAACACTGAAGCTTTCTTT. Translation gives CASLEIMNTEAFF.